The sequence of this T cell receptor beta chain was determined in a study of human T cells and chemical hapten exposure. Study background: The sensitizing agent was 2% DPC, placed on roughly 2 cm by roughly 2 cm of upper inner arm skin.

Study results and caveats: It was expanded TCRs that formed significantly more large CDR3 similarity clusters than controls did. DPC sensitization produced no change in TCRs with frequency above 1 in 1000.

TCRdb reprocessed the RACE reads via MiXCR and lists one record per CDR3 protein. There are some 200,000 distinct CDR3 sequences in the sample; around 22% occur only once, and approximately 6.4% lies in the top ten. Time point here: patch test 1, 2 weeks after DPC sensitization. This sample's treatment: therapeutic diphenylcyclopropenone sensitization with weekly scalp DPC. V lost 6 bases, J lost 10 bases, and 13 bases lay in between. CDR3 length: 13 residues. As to this clonotype: Its target is unknown.

This sequence joins TRBV12-3 or TRBV12-4 and TRBJ1-6; TRBD1 is a possible D gene (6 bases). The sequenced sample was whole blood, obtained in connection with sensitization to the hapten diphenylcyclopropenone (DPC). The receptor comes from a woman aged 45-60 years with alopecia areata. Some clones in this sample may be carry-over from other donors' samples. In DNA form, the CDR3 reads TGTGCCAGCAGCAGGGACGGGGGCTCACCCCTCCACTTT. Protein sequence: CASSRDGGSPLHF.